These 15 T cell receptor beta chains were all obtained from the same sample, sequenced in a study of cytomegalovirus exposure and HLA in healthy donors. The PCR ran on 60 Vbeta and 13 Jbeta primers. Produced via immunoSEQ multiplex PCR; TCRdb's table is partial and in-frame only. This sample yields about 200,000 clones, of which around 88% are seen a single time; approximately 0.31% belongs to the top ten. Source material: PBMCs. These receptors were collected from a woman in her 30s in good health and CMV-seronegative.

This clone was observed a single time. The J gene is TRBJ2-3, the V gene TRBV27, with 9 bases fitting TRBD1. Germline V lookup: CDR1 MNHEY, CDR2 SMNVEV (reference sequence). V gave up 5 bases and J gave up 4 bases; unmatched junction bases: 7. The CDR3 has 15 residues. The CDR3 bases are TGTGCCAGCAGTCGGGACAGGGCTTCCGCAGATACGCAGTATTTT. Its translation: CASSRDRASADTQYF.

CDR3 sequence: CASSWDRDEAFF. The CDR3 bases are TGCGCCAGCAGCTGGGACAGGGATGAAGCTTTCTTT. The chain links TRBV5-1 to TRBJ1-1, with 9 bases matching TRBD1. Unmatched junction bases numbered 1, after V lost 3 bases and J lost 7 bases. Germline V gene lookup returns CDR1 SGHRS and CDR2 YFSETQ. The CDR3 has 12 residues.

The sample holds one count of this clone. At one boundary the junction diverges from the germline segment, which might be a read error. The rearrangement links TRBV7-7 to TRBJ2-7; possible D gene TRBD1, 6 bases. Germline V gene sequence: CDR1 SSHAT, CDR2 FNYEAQ (reference sequence). The CDR3 loop spans 13 amino acids. The CDR3 coding sequence is TGTGCTAGCAGCCAAGAGAGGGGGAGCGAGCAGTACTTC. It specifies CASSQERGSEQYF.

The CDR3 sequence: CASSRWTARGEKLFF. The CDR3 nucleotides are TGTGCCAGCAGCAGATGGACGGCCCGGGGTGAAAAACTGTTTTTT. V gene TRBV5-4 combines with J gene TRBJ1-4, with D hard to call. CDR1 is SGHNT and CDR2 is YYREEE in the germline V gene (reference sequence). Trimming stripped 4 bases from V and 7 bases from J, with 17 bases between. CDR3 length equals 15 residues.

The chain combines TRBV5-1 with TRBJ2-5; 7 bases match TRBD1. V shed 4 bases, J shed 4 bases, and the junction held 4 bases outside the gene matches. The length of the CDR3 is 13 residues. The germline V gene has CDR1 SGHRS and CDR2 YFSETQ. CDR3 sequence (DNA): TGCGCCAGCAGCCCACGACAGGGAGAGACCCAGTACTTC. The encoded protein is CASSPRQGETQYF.

CDR3 in amino acids: CASSPTFSGNTIYF. In nucleotides, the CDR3 is TGTGCCAGCAGTCCTACTTTCTCTGGAAACACCATATATTTT. The V gene is TRBV6-5, the J gene TRBJ1-3; no firm D call. The CDR3 is 14 amino acids. V was trimmed by 5 bases and J by 0 bases, leaving 8 bases between them. CDR1 is MNHEY and CDR2 is SVGAGI in the germline V gene.

This chain connects TRBV10-3 to TRBJ2-7; TRBD2 matches at 13 bases. The CDR3 is 15 amino acids. CDR1 and CDR2 (germline): ENHRY, SYGVKD. The J segment lost 6 bases and the V segment lost 3 bases, leaving 5 bases of the junction unmatched. Here the CDR3 DNA reads TGTGCCATCAGTGACCCCGGACTAGCGGGAGCCGAGCAGTACTTC. Translated: CAISDPGLAGAEQYF.

The rearrangement joins TRBV9 to TRBJ2-6; possible D gene TRBD2, 6 bases. The germline CDR1 and CDR2 sequences are SGDLS and YYNGEE. The germline V and J ends were trimmed by 7 bases and 0 bases, with 14 bases remaining between them. This CDR3 is built from 16 residues. The CDR3 here is CASQGGGSSGANVLTF. As DNA, the CDR3 is TGTGCCAGCCAGGGTGGGGGGAGCTCTGGGGCCAACGTCCTGACTTTC. Full variable domain (outside the CDR3, taken from reference TRBV9 and TRBJ2-6): DSGVTQTPKHLITATGQRVTLRCSPRSGDLSVYWYQQSLDQGLQFLIQYYNGEERAKGNILERFSAQQFPDLHSELNLSSLELGDSALYFCASQGGGSSGANVLTFGAGSRLTVL.

This clone has a handful of counts. The rearrangement uses TRBV7-8 and TRBJ2-1; D may be TRBD1 (5 bases). Per germline, CDR1 SGHVS and CDR2 FQNEAQ. This CDR3 region has 16 residues. The V gene lost 5 bases and the J gene lost 10 bases, with 24 bases spanning the gap. CDR3 in DNA: TGTGCCAGCAGCCCCACGGGTTTACAGGTTTTTGCGGAGCAGTTCTTC. It is translated as CASSPTGLQVFAEQFF. The entire variable domain, with the rest obtained from reference TRBV7-8 and TRBJ2-1, is as follows: GAGVSQSPRYKVAKRGQDVALRCDPISGHVSLFWYQQALGQGPEFLTYFQNEAQLDKSGLPSDRFFAERPEGSVSTLKIQRTQQEDSAVYLCASSPTGLQVFAEQFFGPGTRLTVL.

This sequence joins TRBV5-1 and TRBJ2-7, with D maybe TRBD1 (5 bases). CDR1 is SGHRS, CDR2 YFSETQ, per germline. Trimming stripped 0 bases from V and 3 bases from J, with 10 bases between. CDR3 size: 14 residues. CDR3 coding DNA: TGCGCCAGCAGCTTGGCAGGGTTAATCTACGAGCAGTACTTC. Translated, it gives CASSLAGLIYEQYF.

This clone came up a few times. The chain couples TRBV19 to TRBJ2-3, with 8 bases matching TRBD1. The junction had 15 bases not matched to a gene; V was cut back by 5 bases and J by 2 bases. CDR1 is LNHDA, CDR2 SQIVND, per germline (reference sequence). CDR3 size: 18 residues. DNA for the CDR3: TGTGCCAGTAGTTCCCGGGACAGGATTTTAAGTTCCACAGATACGCAGTATTTT. Its protein is CASSSRDRILSSTDTQYF.

The chain has TRBV7-8 and TRBJ1-3; TRBD1 aligns across 7 bases. This CDR3 spans 15 amino acids. Looked up from germline, CDR1 is SGHVS and CDR2 is FQNEAQ. V lost 6 bases, J lost 3 bases, and 8 bases stayed unmatched. The CDR3 DNA reads as TGTGCCAGCAGGTCCACAGGGGTATTTGGAAACACCATATATTTT. Encoded protein: CASRSTGVFGNTIYF. The variable domain in full, with the rest retrieved from reference TRBV7-8 and TRBJ1-3, is GAGVSQSPRYKVAKRGQDVALRCDPISGHVSLFWYQQALGQGPEFLTYFQNEAQLDKSGLPSDRFFAERPEGSVSTLKIQRTQQEDSAVYLCASRSTGVFGNTIYFGEGSWLTVV.

CDR3 coding DNA: TGTGCCAGCAGCGTAGTGGGGCAGGGGGGAGAGCAGTTCTTC. It translates to CASSVVGQGGEQFF. This chain uses TRBV9 with TRBJ2-1, with D perhaps matching TRBD1 (7 bases). The CDR3 has 14 residues. Trimming removed 0 bases at V and 10 bases at J, with 14 bases between. CDR1 is SGDLS and CDR2 is YYNGEE in the germline V gene.

The V call is TRBV30, the J call TRBJ2-5; TRBD1 matches 11 bases. The CDR3 covers 15 residues. Germline lookup yields CDR1 GTSNPN and CDR2 SVGIG (reference sequence). V was pared by 5 bases and J by 4 bases, with 9 bases of the junction left unmatched. The chain's CDR3 is CAWGAGTGGGETQYF. DNA of the CDR3: TGTGCCTGGGGCGCGGGGACAGGGGGAGGAGAGACCCAGTACTTC.

The chain is built from TRBV28 and TRBJ2-3, with 7 bases lining up with TRBD1. V was pared by 6 bases and J by 1 base, with 13 bases of the junction left unmatched. The CDR3 is 17 residues long. The germline V gene encodes CDR1 MDHEN and CDR2 SYDVKM. The DNA for the CDR3 is TGTGCCAGCAGGGGAAAACCGGGACAGCTCCGCACAGATACGCAGTATTTT. Amino acids: CASRGKPGQLRTDTQYF.